The rows below give T cell receptor beta chains drawn from one sample of a study of human T cells and chemical hapten exposure. TCRdb used MiXCR to reprocess the RACE reads, holding one entry per CDR3 protein. Of around 300,000 distinct CDR3 sequences in the sample, approximately 6.9% are singletons; the top ten hold approximately 8.9%. The sequenced sample was whole blood, obtained in connection with sensitization to the hapten diphenylcyclopropenone (DPC). These receptors were collected from a young woman with alopecia areata. Some clones in this sample may be carry-over from other donors' samples. CDR3s include the opening cysteine and the closing phenylalanine or tryptophan. D genes are given only for firm matches. Only part of the rows carry a size: once, few, many, or a class if the clone is expanded.

>-|TRBV5-1|TRBJ1-2|few
TGCGCCAGCAGCTTGCAGGGGCGGCACTACACCTTC
CASSLQGRHYTF
>-|TRBV7-9|TRBJ2-3|many
TGTGCCAGCAGCTTAAGCTCGCCGTCTGATACGCAGTATTTT
CASSLSSPSDTQYF
>-|TRBV7-2|TRBJ2-1|many
TGTGCCAGCAGCCCCGGGGGGCCTGAGCAGTTCTTC
CASSPGGPEQFF
>-|TRBV2|TRBJ2-3|many
TGTGCCAGCAGAAAGGACGGCCGCACAGATACGCAGTATTTT
CASRKDGRTDTQYF
>-|TRBV20-1|TRBJ1-1|few
TGCAGTGCTAGAGATCCGGGGAGCACTGAAGCTTTCTTT
CSARDPGSTEAFF
>-|TRBV4-3|TRBJ2-1|many
TGCGCCAGCAGCCCCGGCCCCTACAATGAGCAGTTCTTC
CASSPGPYNEQFF
>-|TRBV12-3/TRBV12-4|TRBJ1-5|-
TGTGCCAGCAGTTTCTGGGGAGGGGACCAGCCCCAGCATTTT
CASSFWGGDQPQHF
>TRBD1|TRBV2|TRBJ1-2|few
TGTGCCAGCAAAAGTCGACAGGGTGACTATGGCTACACCTTC
CASKSRQGDYGYTF
>-|TRBV4-2|TRBJ2-1|many
TGTGCCAGCAGCCAAGATCCGCAGCGATCCTACAATGAGCAGTTCTTC
CASSQDPQRSYNEQFF
>TRBD2|TRBV12-5|TRBJ2-3|many
TGTGCTAGTGGTTTGGTCGGGGGGGCAGATACGCAGTATTTT
CASGLVGGADTQYF
>-|TRBV5-6|TRBJ2-7|many
TGTGCCAGCAGCTCGGAAGTCTACGAGCAGTACTTC
CASSSEVYEQYF